This T cell receptor beta chain is from a study of cytomegalovirus exposure and HLA in healthy donors. Researchers ran the PCR with 60 Vbeta and 13 Jbeta primers. The table came from immunoSEQ multiplex PCR; TCRdb's copy has only in-frame clones and leaves some out. The table shows some 50,000 clones, with approximately 68% occurring only once. This clone appeared a single time. CDR3 size: 14 residues. J was trimmed by 0 bases and V by 3 bases; bases with no gene match: 0. Germline V CDR1 and CDR2: LNHNV, YYDKDF (reference sequence). The rearrangement links TRBV15 to TRBJ2-7; TRBD1 aligns across 9 bases. The sample taken for sequencing was PBMCs. The source of this sequence is a man under 40 in good health and CMV-seronegative. CDR3 region: CATSRDRGSYEQYF. In DNA, the CDR3 is TGTGCCACCAGCAGGGACAGGGGCTCCTACGAGCAGTACTTC.